This T cell receptor beta chain was obtained from a study of T cell responses to AZD1222 COVID-19 vaccine. Profiled with immunoSEQ multiplex PCR; TCRdb holds only in-frame clones, not every one. The repertoire holds fewer than 200,000 clones, roughly nine tenths seen once, with about 1.9% in the top ten. Germline V lookup: CDR1 SGHTA, CDR2 FQGNSA. The CDR3 runs 15 residues. V lost 3 bases to trimming and J lost 2 bases, with 10 bases between them. Study outcomes and limitations: Spike-spanning, vaccine-associated CD4 TCRs were dominant at 160-218 and 743-854. Within unmutated variant regions lay the reported targets of nearly half of spike-specific TCRs.

A word on this clone: The antigen is not known.

The chain has TRBV7-2 and TRBJ1-4; D might be TRBD1 (6 bases). This TCR derives from an adult in good health. The sample consisted of peripheral blood, taken on day 0 of AZD1222 vaccination. The CDR3 DNA follows: TGTGCCAGCAGCTTGCAGGGGTCGACTAATGAAAAACTGTTTTTT. Amino acid sequence: CASSLQGSTNEKLFF.